This T cell receptor beta chain was found in a study of shared clonotypes between healthy human individuals. Study observations and caveats: Limitation of the genetic and exposure-history diversity represented came from the few donors.

None of the donors, who were healthy HIV-negative adults, had recently had acute infections or vaccinations. Each sample came from a Caucasian adult donor living in Nashville, Tennessee. Germline V gene lookup returns CDR1 SGHTA and CDR2 FQGTGA. The CDR3 totals 14 residues. V was shortened by 5 bases and J by 6 bases, with 16 bases between the two germline ends. The table came from immunoSEQ multiplex PCR; TCRdb's copy has only in-frame clones and leaves some out. The data show 470,000 or so clones, roughly 80% seen once. This clone was observed once. The antigen is not known. Material for sequencing was PBMCs. The V gene is TRBV7-3, the J gene TRBJ1-1, with a weak D call TRBD1 (6 bases). The receptor was isolated from a woman aged 40 to 50 in good health. Some clones in this sample may be carry-over from other donors' samples. The CDR3 protein is CASSQTGSRAEAFF. The CDR3 bases are TGTGCCAGCAGCCAAACAGGGTCTCGAGCTGAAGCTTTCTTT.